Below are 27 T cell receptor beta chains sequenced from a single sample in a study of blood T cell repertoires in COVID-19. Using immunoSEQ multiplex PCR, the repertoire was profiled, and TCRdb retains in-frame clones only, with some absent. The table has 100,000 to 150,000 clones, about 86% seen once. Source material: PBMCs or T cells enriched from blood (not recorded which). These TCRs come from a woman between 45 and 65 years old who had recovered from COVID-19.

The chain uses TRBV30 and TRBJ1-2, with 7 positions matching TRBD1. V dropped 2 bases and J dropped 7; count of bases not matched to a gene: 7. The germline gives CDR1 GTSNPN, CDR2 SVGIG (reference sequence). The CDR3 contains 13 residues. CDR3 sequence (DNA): TGTGCCTGGAGTAGCGGTCAGGGGGGTGGCTACACCTTC. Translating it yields CAWSSGQGGGYTF.

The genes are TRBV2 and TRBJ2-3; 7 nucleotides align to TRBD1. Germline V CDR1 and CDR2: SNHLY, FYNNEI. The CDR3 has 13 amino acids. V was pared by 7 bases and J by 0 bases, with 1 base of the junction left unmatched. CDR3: CASKGQSTDTQYF. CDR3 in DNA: TGTGCCAGCAAGGGACAGAGCACAGATACGCAGTATTTT.

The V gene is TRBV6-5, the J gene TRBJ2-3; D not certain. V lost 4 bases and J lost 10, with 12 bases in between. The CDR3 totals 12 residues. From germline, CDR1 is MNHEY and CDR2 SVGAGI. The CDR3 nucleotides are TGTGCCAGCAGTTCGACACTCTGGGCGCAGTATTTT. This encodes CASSSTLWAQYF.

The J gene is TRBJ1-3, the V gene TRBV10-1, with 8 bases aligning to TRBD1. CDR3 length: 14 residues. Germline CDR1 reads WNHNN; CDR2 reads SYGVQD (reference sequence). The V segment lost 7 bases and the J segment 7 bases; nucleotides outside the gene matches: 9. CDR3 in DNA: TGCGCCAGCACCCCGGACAGGGCCGGCAACACCATATATTTT. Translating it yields CASTPDRAGNTIYF.

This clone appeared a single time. Here the CDR3 reads CASTQGVGNTIYF. Written as DNA, the CDR3 is TGTGCCAGTACACAGGGAGTTGGAAACACCATATATTTT. V gene TRBV19 combines with J gene TRBJ1-3; possible D gene TRBD1, 6 bases. Between the trimmed V and J ends, which lost 7 bases and 3 bases, there was a span of 10 bases. The CDR3 runs to 13 residues. From germline, CDR1 is LNHDA and CDR2 SQIVND (reference sequence).

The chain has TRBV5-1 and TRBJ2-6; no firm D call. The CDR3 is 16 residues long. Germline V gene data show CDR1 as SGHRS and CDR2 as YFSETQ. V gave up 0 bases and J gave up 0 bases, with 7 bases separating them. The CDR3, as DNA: TGCGCCAGCAGCTTGGCCCCCAACTCTGGGGCCAACGTCCTGACTTTC. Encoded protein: CASSLAPNSGANVLTF. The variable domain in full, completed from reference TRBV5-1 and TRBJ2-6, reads KAGVTQTPRYLIKTRGQQVTLSCSPISGHRSVSWYQQTPGQGLQFLFEYFSETQRNKGNFPGRFSGRQFSNSRSEMNVSTLELGDSALYLCASSLAPNSGANVLTFGAGSRLTVL.

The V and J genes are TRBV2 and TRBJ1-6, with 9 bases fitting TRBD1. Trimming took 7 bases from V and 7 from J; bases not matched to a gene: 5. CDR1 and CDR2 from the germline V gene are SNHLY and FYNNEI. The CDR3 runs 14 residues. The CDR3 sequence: CASMPGTGNSPLHF. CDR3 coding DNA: TGTGCCAGCATGCCTGGGACAGGGAATTCACCCCTCCACTTT.

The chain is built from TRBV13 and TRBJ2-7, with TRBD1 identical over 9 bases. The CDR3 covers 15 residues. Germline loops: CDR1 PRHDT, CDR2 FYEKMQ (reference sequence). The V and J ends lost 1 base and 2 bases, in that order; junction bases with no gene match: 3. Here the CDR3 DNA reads TGTGCCAGCAGCTTAGTAGGGACAGGGACCTACGAGCAGTACTTC. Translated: CASSLVGTGTYEQYF.

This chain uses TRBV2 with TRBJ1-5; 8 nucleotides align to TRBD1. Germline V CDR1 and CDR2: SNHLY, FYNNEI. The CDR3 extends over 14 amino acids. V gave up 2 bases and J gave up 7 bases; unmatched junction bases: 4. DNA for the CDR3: TGTGCCAGCAGTGAACGACAGGGGAAACAGCCCCAGCATTTT. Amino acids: CASSERQGKQPQHF.

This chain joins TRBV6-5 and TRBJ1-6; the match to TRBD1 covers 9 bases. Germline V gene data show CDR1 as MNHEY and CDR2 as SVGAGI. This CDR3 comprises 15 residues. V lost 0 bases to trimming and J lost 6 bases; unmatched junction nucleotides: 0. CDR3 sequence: CASSYSGQGNSPLHF. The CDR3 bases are TGTGCCAGCAGTTACTCGGGACAGGGTAATTCACCCCTCCACTTT.

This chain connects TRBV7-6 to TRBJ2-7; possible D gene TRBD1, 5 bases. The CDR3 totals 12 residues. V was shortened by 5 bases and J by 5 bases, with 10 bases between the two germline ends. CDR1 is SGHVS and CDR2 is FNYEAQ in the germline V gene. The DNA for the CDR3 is TGTGCCAGCAGCGCCAGGGAACACGAGCAGTACTTC. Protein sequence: CASSAREHEQYF.

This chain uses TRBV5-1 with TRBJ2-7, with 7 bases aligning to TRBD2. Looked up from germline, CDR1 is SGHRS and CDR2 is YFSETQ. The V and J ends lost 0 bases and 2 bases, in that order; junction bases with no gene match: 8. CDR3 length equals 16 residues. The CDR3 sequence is CASSLVGGAITYEQYF. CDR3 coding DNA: TGCGCCAGCAGCTTGGTGGGAGGGGCTATAACCTACGAGCAGTACTTC.

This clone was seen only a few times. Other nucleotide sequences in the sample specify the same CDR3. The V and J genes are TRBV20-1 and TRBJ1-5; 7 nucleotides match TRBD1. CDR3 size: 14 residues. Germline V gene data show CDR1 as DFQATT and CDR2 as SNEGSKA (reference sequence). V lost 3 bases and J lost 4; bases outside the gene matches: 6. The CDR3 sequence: CSASGQGVNQPQHF. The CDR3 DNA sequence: TGCAGTGCTAGTGGCCAGGGGGTAAATCAGCCCCAGCATTTT.

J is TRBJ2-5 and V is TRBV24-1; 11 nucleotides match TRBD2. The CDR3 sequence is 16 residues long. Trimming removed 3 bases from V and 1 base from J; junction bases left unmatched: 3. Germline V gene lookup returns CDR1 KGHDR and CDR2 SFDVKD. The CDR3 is CATSDLGTSGQETQYF. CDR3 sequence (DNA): TGTGCCACCAGTGATCTCGGGACTAGCGGCCAAGAGACCCAGTACTTC.

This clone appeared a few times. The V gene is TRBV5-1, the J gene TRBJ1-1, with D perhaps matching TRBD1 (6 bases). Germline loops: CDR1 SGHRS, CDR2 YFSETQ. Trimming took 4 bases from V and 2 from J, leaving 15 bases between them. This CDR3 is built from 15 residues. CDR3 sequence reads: CASSPDGGLNTEAFF. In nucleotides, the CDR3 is TGCGCCAGCAGCCCGGATGGGGGCTTAAACACTGAAGCTTTCTTT.

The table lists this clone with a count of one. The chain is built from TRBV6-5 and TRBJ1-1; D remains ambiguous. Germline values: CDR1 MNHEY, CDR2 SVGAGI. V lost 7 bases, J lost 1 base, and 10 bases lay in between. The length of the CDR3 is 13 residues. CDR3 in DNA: TGTGCCAGCACCCCGACTGAGAACACTGAAGCTTTCTTT. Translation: CASTPTENTEAFF.

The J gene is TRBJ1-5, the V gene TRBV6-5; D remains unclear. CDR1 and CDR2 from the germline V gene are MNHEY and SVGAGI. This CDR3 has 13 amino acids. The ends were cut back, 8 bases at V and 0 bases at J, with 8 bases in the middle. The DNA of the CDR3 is TGTGCCAGCTGTCCGGTTAGCAATCAGCCCCAGCATTTT. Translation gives CASCPVSNQPQHF.

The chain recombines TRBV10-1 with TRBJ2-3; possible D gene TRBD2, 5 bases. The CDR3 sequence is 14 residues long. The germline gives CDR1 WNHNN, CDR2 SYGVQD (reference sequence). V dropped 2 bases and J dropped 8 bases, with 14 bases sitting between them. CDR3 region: CASSEGRLAITQYF. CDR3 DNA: TGCGCCAGCAGTGAGGGCCGGCTAGCAATTACGCAGTATTTT.

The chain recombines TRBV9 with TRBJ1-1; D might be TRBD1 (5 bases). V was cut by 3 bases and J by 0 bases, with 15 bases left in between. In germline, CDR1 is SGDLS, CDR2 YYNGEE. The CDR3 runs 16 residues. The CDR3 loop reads CASSAGGGWVNTEAFF. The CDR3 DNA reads TGTGCCAGCAGCGCCGGGGGAGGGTGGGTGAACACTGAAGCTTTCTTT. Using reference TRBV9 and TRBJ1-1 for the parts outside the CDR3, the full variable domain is DSGVTQTPKHLITATGQRVTLRCSPRSGDLSVYWYQQSLDQGLQFLIQYYNGEERAKGNILERFSAQQFPDLHSELNLSSLELGDSALYFCASSAGGGWVNTEAFFGQGTRLTVV.

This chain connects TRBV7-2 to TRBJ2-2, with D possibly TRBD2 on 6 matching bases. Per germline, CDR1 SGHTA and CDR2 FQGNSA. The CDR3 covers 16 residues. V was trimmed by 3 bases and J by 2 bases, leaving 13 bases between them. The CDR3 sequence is CASSLWPGANTGELFF. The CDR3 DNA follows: TGTGCCAGCAGCTTGTGGCCGGGAGCCAACACCGGGGAGCTGTTTTTT.

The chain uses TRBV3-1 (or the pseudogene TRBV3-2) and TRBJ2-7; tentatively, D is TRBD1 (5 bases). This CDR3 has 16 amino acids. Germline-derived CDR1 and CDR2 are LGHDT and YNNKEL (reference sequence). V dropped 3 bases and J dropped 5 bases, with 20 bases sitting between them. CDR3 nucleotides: TGTGCCAGCAGCCACACCTTCGCAGGGCCCAGCCACGAGCAGTACTTC. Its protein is CASSHTFAGPSHEQYF.

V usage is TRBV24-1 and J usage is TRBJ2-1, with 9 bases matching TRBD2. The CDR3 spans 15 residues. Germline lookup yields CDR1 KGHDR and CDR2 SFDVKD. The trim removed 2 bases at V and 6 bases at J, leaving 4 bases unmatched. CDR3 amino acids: CATSDSGLAGNEQFF. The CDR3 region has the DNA TGTGCCACCAGTGATTCGGGACTAGCTGGCAATGAGCAGTTCTTC.

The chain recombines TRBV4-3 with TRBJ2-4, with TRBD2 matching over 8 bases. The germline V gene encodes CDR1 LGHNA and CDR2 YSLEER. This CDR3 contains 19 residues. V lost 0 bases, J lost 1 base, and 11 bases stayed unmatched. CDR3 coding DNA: TGCGCCAGCAGCCAAGAATACGGGGGGGCCTATTCGGCCAAAAACATTCAGTACTTC. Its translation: CASSQEYGGAYSAKNIQYF.

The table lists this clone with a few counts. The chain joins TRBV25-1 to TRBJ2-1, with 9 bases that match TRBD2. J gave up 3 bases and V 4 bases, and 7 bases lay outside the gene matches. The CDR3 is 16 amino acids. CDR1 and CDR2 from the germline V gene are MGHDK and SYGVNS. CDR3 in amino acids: CASSAGGGAFYNEQFF. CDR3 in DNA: TGTGCCAGCAGTGCGGGCGGGGGGGCTTTCTACAATGAGCAGTTCTTC.

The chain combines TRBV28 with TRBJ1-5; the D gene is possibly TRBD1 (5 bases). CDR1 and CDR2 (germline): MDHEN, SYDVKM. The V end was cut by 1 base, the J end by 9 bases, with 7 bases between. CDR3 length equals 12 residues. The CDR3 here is CASSLSGWPQHF. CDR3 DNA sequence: TGTGCCAGCAGTTTATCAGGGTGGCCCCAGCATTTT.

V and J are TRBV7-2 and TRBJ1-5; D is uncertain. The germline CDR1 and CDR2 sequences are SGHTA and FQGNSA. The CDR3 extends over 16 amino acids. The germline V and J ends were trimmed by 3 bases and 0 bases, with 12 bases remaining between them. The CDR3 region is CASSFSTADSNQPQHF. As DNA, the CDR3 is TGTGCCAGCAGCTTCTCAACAGCGGATAGCAATCAGCCCCAGCATTTT.

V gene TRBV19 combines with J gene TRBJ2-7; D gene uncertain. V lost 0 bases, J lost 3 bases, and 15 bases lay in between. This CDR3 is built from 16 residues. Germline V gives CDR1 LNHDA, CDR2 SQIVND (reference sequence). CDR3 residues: CASSIEADGEFYEQYF. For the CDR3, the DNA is TGTGCCAGTAGTATAGAAGCTGACGGAGAGTTCTACGAGCAGTACTTC. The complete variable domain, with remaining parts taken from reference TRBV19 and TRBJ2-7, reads DGGITQSPKYLFRKEGQNVTLSCEQNLNHDAMYWYRQDPGQGLRLIYYSQIVNDFQKGDIAEGYSVSREKKESFPLTVTSAQKNPTAFYLCASSIEADGEFYEQYFGPGTRLTVT.